The clone carrying this TCR beta chain was counted a few times. What it binds is not known. This specimen comes from a study of blood T cells in healthy people across ages. A second PCR, run for about 7 to 11 cycles, used a sample-barcoded 5' primer plus a J-beta primer mix. Each CDR3 protein is one row after TCRdb ran MiXCR on the 5' RACE reads. The table has 500,000 to 650,000 distinct CDR3 sequences, about a quarter seen once. Those donating, healthy Caucasian individuals from Russia, were aged 6 to 90. Whole-study findings and limits: Long-lived donors exceeded aged donors in naive CD4+ cells and diversity.

These data also featured in a second study, about T cells of mothers and their children. That study reports: Slightly higher but non-significant overlap marked related mother-child pairs versus unrelated pairs.

This clonotype originated in a boy aged 2 to 10 in good health. What was sequenced was blood.

The CDR3 is CASSQGLGFYEQYF. The CDR3 bases are TGTGCCAGCAGCCAGGGACTAGGATTCTACGAGCAGTACTTC. The chain employs TRBV14 and TRBJ2-7; TRBD2 agrees at 8 bases. V trimming: 3 bases; J trimming: 3 bases; junction bases outside the gene matches: 4. The CDR3 sequence is 14 residues long. Per the germline V gene, CDR1 is SGHDN and CDR2 is FVKESK. The whole variable domain, remainder taken from reference TRBV14 and TRBJ2-7, is EAGVTQFPSHSVIEKGQTVTLRCDPISGHDNLYWYRRVMGKEIKFLLHFVKESKQDESGMPNNRFLAERTGGTYSTLKVQPAELEDSGVYFCASSQGLGFYEQYFGPGTRLTVT.